This TCR beta chain was captured by sequencing in a study of CD8 T cells in ankylosing spondylitis. Study-wide findings and caveats: About 8 highly homologous variants made up a TCR beta motif, and this motif appeared characteristic of ankylosing spondylitis blood.

This clonotype was seen at least ten times. Its antigen is not identified. CDR3 length: 13 residues. V was pared by 6 bases and J by 1 base, with 9 bases between. TCRdb processed the 5' RACE reads anew with MiXCR; each CDR3 protein has one entry. The table has hundreds of thousands of distinct CDR3 sequences, about 10% seen once. The clonotype was recovered from a male donor with ankylosing spondylitis or in good health (not recorded which). This chain links TRBV12-3 or TRBV12-4 with TRBJ2-5, with D possibly TRBD1 on 6 matching bases. Sequenced sample: blood, either unsorted or a sorted T cell fraction (not recorded which). CDR3 nucleotides: TGTGCCAGCAGGCGACAGGCCCAAGAGACCCAGTACTTC. Amino acids: CASRRQAQETQYF.